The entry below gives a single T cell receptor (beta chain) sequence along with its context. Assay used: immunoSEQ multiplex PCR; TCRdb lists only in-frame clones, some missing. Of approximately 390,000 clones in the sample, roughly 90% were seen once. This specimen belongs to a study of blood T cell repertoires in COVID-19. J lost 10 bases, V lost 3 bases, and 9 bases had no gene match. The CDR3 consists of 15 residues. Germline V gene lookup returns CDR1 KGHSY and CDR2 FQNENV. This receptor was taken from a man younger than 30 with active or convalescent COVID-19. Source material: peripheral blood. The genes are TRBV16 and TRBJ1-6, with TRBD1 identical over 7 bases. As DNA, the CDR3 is TGTGCCAGCAGCCACGGGACAGACCAGAGGTCACCCCTCCACTTT. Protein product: CASSHGTDQRSPLHF.